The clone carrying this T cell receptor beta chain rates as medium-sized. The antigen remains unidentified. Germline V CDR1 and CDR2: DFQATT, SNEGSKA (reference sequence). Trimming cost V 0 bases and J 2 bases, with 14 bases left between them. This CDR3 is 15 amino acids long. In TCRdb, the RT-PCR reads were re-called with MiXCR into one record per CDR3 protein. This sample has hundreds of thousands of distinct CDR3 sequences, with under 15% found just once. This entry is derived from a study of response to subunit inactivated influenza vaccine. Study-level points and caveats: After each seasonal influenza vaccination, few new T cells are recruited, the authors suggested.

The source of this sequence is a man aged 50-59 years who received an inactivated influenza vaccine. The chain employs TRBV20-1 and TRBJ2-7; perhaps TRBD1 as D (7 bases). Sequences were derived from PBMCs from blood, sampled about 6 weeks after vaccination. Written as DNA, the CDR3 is TGCAGTGCTAGAGATTCAGGGGGGAACCCCTACGAGCAGTACTTC. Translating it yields CSARDSGGNPYEQYF.